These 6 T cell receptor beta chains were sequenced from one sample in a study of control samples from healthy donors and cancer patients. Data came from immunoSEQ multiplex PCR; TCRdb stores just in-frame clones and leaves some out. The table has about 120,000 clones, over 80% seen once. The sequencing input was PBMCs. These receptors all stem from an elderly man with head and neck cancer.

The CDR3 region is CASSLGWELFF. Here the CDR3 DNA reads TGTGCCAGCAGTTTAGGGTGGGAGCTGTTTTTT. This chain uses TRBV12-3 or TRBV12-4 with TRBJ2-2; D uncertain. The CDR3 totals 11 residues. Trimming took off 1 base at V and 9 bases at J, with 3 bases between the two ends.

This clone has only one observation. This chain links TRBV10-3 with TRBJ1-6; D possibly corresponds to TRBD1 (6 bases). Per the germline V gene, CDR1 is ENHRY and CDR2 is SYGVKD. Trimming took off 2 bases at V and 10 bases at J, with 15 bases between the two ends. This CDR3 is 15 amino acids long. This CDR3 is CAISEIQGGRSPLHF. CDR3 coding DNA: TGTGCCATCAGTGAGATACAGGGAGGACGCTCACCCCTCCACTTT.

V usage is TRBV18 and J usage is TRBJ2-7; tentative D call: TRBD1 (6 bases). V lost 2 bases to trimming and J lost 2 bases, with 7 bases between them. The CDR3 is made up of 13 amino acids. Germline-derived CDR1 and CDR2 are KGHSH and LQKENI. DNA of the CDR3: TGTGCCAGCTCACCAGCAGGGGCCTACGAGCAGTACTTC. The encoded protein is CASSPAGAYEQYF.

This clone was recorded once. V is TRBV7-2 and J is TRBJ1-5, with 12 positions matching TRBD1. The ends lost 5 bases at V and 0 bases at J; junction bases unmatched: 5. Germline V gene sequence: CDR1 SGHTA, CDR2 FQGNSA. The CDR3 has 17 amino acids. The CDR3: CASSGTGGYYSNQPQHF. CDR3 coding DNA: TGTGCCAGCAGCGGGACAGGGGGCTACTATAGCAATCAGCCCCAGCATTTT.

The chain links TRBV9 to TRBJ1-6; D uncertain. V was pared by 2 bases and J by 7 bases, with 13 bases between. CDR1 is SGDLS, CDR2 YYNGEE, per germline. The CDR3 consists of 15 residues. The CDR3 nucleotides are TGTGCCAGCAGCGTCTCTGGGCAGATGAATTCACCCCTCCACTTT. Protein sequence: CASSVSGQMNSPLHF.

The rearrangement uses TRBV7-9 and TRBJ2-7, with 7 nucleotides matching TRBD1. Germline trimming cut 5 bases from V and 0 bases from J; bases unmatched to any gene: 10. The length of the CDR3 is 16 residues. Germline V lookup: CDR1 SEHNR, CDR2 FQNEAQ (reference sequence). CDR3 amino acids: CASSQYGTDHSYEQYF. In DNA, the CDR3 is TGTGCCAGCAGCCAATACGGGACAGACCACTCCTACGAGCAGTACTTC.